This paragraph reports one T cell receptor (beta chain). The sample is drawn from a study of blood T cell repertoires in COVID-19. Looking at the study overall: The origin of the acute and convalescent COVID-19 samples was the United States, Italy and Spain. In each case, the material was cDNA or gDNA derived from T cells, B-cell-depleted T cells, or PBMCs.

Authors' methods: Amplified reference gene primers provided the basis for estimating nucleated cell counts. Profiled with immunoSEQ multiplex PCR; TCRdb holds only in-frame clones, not every one. That table supplies the V and J calls and clone size; D and trimming were determined from the DNA. The table has some 250,000 clones, 88% seen once. This CDR3 is built from 15 residues. The V and J ends lost 2 bases and 1 base respectively, with 11 bases between them. Germline lookup yields CDR1 LNHDA and CDR2 SQIVND (reference sequence). This receptor was obtained from a woman aged 25 to 45 with acute or convalescent COVID-19. Sequencing used peripheral blood. The chain joins TRBV19 to TRBJ1-1, with D maybe TRBD1 (5 bases). The chain's CDR3 is CASSIIGARNTEAFF. As DNA, the CDR3 is TGTGCCAGTAGTATAATTGGGGCGCGGAACACTGAAGCTTTCTTT.